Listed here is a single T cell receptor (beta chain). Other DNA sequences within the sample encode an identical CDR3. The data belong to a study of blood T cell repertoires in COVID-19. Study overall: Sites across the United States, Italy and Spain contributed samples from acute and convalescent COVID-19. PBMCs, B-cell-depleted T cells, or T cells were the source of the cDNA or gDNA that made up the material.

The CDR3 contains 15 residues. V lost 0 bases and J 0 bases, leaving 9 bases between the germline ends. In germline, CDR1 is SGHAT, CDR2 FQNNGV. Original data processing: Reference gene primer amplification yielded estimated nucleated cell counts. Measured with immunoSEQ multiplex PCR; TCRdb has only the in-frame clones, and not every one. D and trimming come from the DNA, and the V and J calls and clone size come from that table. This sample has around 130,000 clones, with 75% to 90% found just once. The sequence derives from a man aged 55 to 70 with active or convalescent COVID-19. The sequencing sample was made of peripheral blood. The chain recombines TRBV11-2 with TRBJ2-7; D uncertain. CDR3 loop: CASSLERGSSYEQYF. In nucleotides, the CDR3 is TGTGCCAGCAGCTTAGAACGCGGAAGCTCCTACGAGCAGTACTTC.